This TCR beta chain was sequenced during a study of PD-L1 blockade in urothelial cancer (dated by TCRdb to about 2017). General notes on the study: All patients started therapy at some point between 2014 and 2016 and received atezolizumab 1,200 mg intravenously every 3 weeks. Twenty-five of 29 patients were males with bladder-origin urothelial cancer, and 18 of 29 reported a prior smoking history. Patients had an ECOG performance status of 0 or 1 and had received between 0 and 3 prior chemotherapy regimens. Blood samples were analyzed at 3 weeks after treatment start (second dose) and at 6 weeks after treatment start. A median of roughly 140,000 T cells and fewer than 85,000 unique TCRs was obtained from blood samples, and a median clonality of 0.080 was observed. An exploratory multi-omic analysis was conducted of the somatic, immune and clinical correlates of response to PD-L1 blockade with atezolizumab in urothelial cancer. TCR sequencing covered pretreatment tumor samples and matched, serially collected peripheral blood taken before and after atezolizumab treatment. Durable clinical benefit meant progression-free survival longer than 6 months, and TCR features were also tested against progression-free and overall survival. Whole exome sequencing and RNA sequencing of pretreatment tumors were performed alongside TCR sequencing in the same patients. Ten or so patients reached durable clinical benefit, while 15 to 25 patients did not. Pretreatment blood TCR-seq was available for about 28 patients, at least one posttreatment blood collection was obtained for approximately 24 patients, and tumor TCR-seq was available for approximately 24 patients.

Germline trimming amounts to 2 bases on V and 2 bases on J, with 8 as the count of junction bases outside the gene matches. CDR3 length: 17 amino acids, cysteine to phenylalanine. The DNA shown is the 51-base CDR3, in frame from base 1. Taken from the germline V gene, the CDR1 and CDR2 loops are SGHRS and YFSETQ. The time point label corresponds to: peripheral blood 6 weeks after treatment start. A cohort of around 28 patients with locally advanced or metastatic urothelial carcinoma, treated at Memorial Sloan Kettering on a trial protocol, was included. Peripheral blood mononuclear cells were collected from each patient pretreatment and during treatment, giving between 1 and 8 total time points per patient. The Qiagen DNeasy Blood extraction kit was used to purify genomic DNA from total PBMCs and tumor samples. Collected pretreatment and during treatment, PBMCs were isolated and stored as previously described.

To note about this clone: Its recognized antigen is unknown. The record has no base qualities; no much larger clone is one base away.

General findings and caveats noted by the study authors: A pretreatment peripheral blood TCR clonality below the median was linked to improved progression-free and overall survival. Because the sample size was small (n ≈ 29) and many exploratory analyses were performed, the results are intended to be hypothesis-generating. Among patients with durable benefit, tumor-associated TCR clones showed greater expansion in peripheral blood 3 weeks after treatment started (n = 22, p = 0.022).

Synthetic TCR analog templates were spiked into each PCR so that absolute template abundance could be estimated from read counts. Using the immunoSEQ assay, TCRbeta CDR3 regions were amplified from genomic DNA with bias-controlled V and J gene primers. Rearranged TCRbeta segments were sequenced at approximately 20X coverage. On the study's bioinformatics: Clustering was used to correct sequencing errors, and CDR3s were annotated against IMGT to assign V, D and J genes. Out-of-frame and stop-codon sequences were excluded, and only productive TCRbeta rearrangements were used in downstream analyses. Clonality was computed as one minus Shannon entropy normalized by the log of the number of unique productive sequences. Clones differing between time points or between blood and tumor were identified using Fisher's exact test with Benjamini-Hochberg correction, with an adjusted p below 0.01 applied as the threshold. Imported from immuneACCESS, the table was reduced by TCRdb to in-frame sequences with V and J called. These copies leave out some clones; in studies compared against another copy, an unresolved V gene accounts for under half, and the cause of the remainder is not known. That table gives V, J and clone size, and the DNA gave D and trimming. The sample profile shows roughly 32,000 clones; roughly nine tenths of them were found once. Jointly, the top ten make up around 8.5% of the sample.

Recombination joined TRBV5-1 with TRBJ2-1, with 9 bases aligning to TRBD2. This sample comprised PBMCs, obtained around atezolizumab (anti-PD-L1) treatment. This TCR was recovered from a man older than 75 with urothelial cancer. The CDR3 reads CASSLSPSGITYNEQFF. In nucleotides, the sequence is TGCGCCAGCAGCTTAAGCCCTAGCGGGATCACCTACAATGAGCAGTTCTTC.